These 32 T cell receptor beta chains were sequenced from one sample in a study of T cell responses to AZD1222 COVID-19 vaccine. The method was immunoSEQ multiplex PCR; TCRdb's version includes in-frame clones alone and lacks a portion of them. The data hold some 110,000 clones, with more than 85% observed a single time. Sequencing used peripheral blood, obtained 28 days after the second AZD1222 dose. The receptor source for this set is an adult who received the AZD1222 COVID-19 vaccine.

The chain has TRBV11-2 and TRBJ2-3; D perhaps matches TRBD2 (5 bases). In germline, CDR1 is SGHAT, CDR2 FQNNGV. This CDR3 spans 13 amino acids. V shed 5 bases and J shed 6 bases, with 12 bases lying between them. CDR3 sequence (DNA): TGTGCCAGCAGCCCACCAGGACTTGATACGCAGTATTTT. Encoded protein: CASSPPGLDTQYF.

This clone came up a few times. The CDR3: CASSLDRSGRLYEQYF. The CDR3 DNA follows: TGTGCCAGCAGCTTAGATCGGAGCGGGAGACTCTACGAGCAGTACTTC. The chain couples TRBV11-2 to TRBJ2-7; 8 bases fit TRBD2. The length of the CDR3 is 16 residues. Trimming took 0 bases from V and 3 from J; bases not matched to a gene: 7. Germline loops: CDR1 SGHAT, CDR2 FQNNGV.

The table lists this clone with a few counts. The rearrangement links TRBV11-3 to TRBJ2-7; the D gene is possibly TRBD1 (5 bases). This CDR3 has 15 residues. V gave up 4 bases and J gave up 2 bases, with 15 bases separating them. The germline CDR1 and CDR2 sequences are SGHNT and YENEEA. The CDR3 bases are TGTGCCAGCAGCTCACCGCGCAGGGAACCCTACGAGCAGTACTTC. Its translation is CASSSPRREPYEQYF.

V usage is TRBV7-9 and J usage is TRBJ1-2; D not certain. The germline V gene has CDR1 SEHNR and CDR2 FQNEAQ (reference sequence). The CDR3 totals 13 residues. V was trimmed by 4 bases and J by 0 bases, leaving 6 bases between them. This CDR3 is CASSSWTNYGYTF. The CDR3 bases are TGTGCCAGCAGCTCGTGGACTAACTATGGCTACACCTTC.

The V gene is TRBV7-2, the J gene TRBJ1-2; weak D call: TRBD1 (6 bases). Trimming left V 1 base short and J 4 bases short, with 13 bases between. Per the germline V gene, CDR1 is SGHTA and CDR2 is FQGNSA. The CDR3 is 15 amino acids. The CDR3 region has the DNA TGTGCCAGCAGCTTAGTCGGGGGCGCTATCTATGGCTACACCTTC. It specifies CASSLVGGAIYGYTF.

In this sample, this clone turned up a few times. This chain joins TRBV28 and TRBJ2-7, with D possibly being TRBD2 (6 bases). V dropped 5 bases and J dropped 2 bases, with 13 bases sitting between them. The CDR3 covers 14 residues. Germline loops: CDR1 MDHEN, CDR2 SYDVKM. The DNA for the CDR3 is TGTGCCAGCAGTCTTACTAGCTCAACCTACGAGCAGTACTTC. This translates into CASSLTSSTYEQYF.

The V call is TRBV29-1, the J call TRBJ2-6; D not resolved. The V gene lost 5 bases and the J gene lost 7 bases, with 9 bases spanning the gap. CDR1 and CDR2 (germline): SQVTM, ANQGSEA. This CDR3 has 12 amino acids. This chain's CDR3 is CSVRNTANVLTF. For the CDR3, the DNA is TGCAGCGTTCGAAATACAGCCAACGTCCTGACTTTC.

The V call is TRBV9, the J call TRBJ2-7, with 9 positions matching TRBD2. The CDR3 covers 15 residues. The J segment lost 7 bases and the V segment lost 2 bases, leaving 10 bases of the junction unmatched. CDR1 and CDR2 from the germline V gene are SGDLS and YYNGEE. CDR3 in DNA: TGTGCCAGCAGCGTCGGCGGGAGGGCCGAAGGAGAGCAGTACTTC. Its protein product is CASSVGGRAEGEQYF.

The chain is built from TRBV7-8 and TRBJ2-7; 8 bases agree with TRBD1. This CDR3 is 14 amino acids long. The J segment lost 6 bases and the V segment lost 5 bases, leaving 9 bases of the junction unmatched. The germline V gene has CDR1 SGHVS and CDR2 FQNEAQ. The CDR3 coding sequence is TGTGCCAGCAGCCCCGGTGGCAGGGGGCGCGAGCAGTACTTC. Translation gives CASSPGGRGREQYF.

The sample holds a few counts of this clone. The rearrangement links TRBV2 to TRBJ2-7; no clear D. Trimming shortened V by 6 bases and J by 3 bases, and 6 bases separated the two germline ends. Germline CDR1 SNHLY, CDR2 FYNNEI. This CDR3 is 11 amino acids long. CDR3 in DNA: TGTGCCAGCAGGGACGACTACGAGCAGTACTTC. It specifies CASRDDYEQYF.

The chain combines TRBV6-5 with TRBJ2-1; no clear D. V lost 0 bases to trimming and J lost 1 base, with 7 bases between them. The CDR3 is 15 amino acids. The germline V gene has CDR1 MNHEY and CDR2 SVGAGI. The CDR3 nucleotides are TGTGCCAGCAGTTACTCATGGAGTTCCTACAATGAGCAGTTCTTC. This encodes CASSYSWSSYNEQFF.

A remark on this clone: The identical CDR3 is also encoded by other nucleotide sequences in the sample. J is TRBJ2-2 and V is TRBV5-1; D not resolved. Looked up from germline, CDR1 is SGHRS and CDR2 is YFSETQ. This CDR3 comprises 14 residues. Trimming cost V 0 bases and J 1 base, with 4 bases left between them. The CDR3 protein is CASSLGQNTGELFF. The CDR3 DNA sequence: TGCGCCAGCAGCTTGGGTCAGAACACCGGGGAGCTGTTTTTT.

V and J are TRBV7-9 and TRBJ2-1, with 7 nucleotides matching TRBD1. Germline V gene sequence: CDR1 SEHNR, CDR2 FQNEAQ (reference sequence). The CDR3 sequence is 17 residues long. The V segment lost 4 bases and the J segment 7 bases; nucleotides outside the gene matches: 16. CDR3 DNA sequence: TGTGCCAGCAGCTATCCTACCGACCTAGGGGGCAGGAATGAGCAGTTCTTC. Its protein is CASSYPTDLGGRNEQFF.

The chain couples TRBV29-1 to TRBJ2-6; D call uncertain. The germline CDR1 and CDR2 sequences are SQVTM and ANQGSEA. This CDR3 contains 15 residues. V lost 4 bases and J lost 0, with 10 bases in between. The CDR3 DNA is TGCAGCGTTGGGCAGGTTAGCTCTGGGGCCAACGTCCTGACTTTC. Amino acids: CSVGQVSSGANVLTF.

This chain connects TRBV6-1 to TRBJ1-2; D gene uncertain. The CDR3 runs 15 residues. Germline V gene lookup returns CDR1 MNHNS and CDR2 SASEGT. The V end lost 1 base, the J end lost 0 bases, and 9 bases lay between the germline ends. CDR3 sequence: CASSEDFRANYGYTF. Here the CDR3 DNA reads TGTGCCAGCAGTGAAGACTTCCGGGCTAACTATGGCTACACCTTC.

The rearrangement joins TRBV5-5 to TRBJ1-1, with D possibly being TRBD1 (5 bases). Trimming stripped 3 bases from V and 0 bases from J, with 15 bases between. This CDR3 contains 16 residues. CDR1 and CDR2 (germline): SGHKS, YYEKEE (reference sequence). The CDR3: CASSSLPRQMNTEAFF. The CDR3 region has the DNA TGTGCCAGCAGCTCCCTCCCCCGACAGATGAACACTGAAGCTTTCTTT.

The rearrangement links TRBV2 to TRBJ1-2, with 7 bases identical to TRBD1. The CDR3 contains 12 residues. Losses at the gene ends were 3 bases for V and 5 bases for J; bases not matched to a gene: 0. Germline V gene sequence: CDR1 SNHLY, CDR2 FYNNEI. The CDR3 sequence is CASSDRGYGYTF. CDR3 sequence (DNA): TGTGCCAGCAGTGACAGGGGGTATGGCTACACCTTC.

This chain links TRBV4-2 with TRBJ1-2, with a weak D call TRBD1 (6 bases). The germline V gene encodes CDR1 LGHNA and CDR2 YNFKEQ. There are 17 residues in the CDR3. Trimming stripped 0 bases from V and 1 base from J, with 15 bases between. Here the CDR3 reads CASSQEVEGGSNYGYTF. The CDR3 DNA reads TGTGCCAGCAGCCAAGAAGTGGAAGGGGGGAGTAACTATGGCTACACCTTC.

A single count supports this clone. The chain joins TRBV4-2 to TRBJ2-7; tentatively, D is TRBD1 (6 bases). The CDR3 length is 16 residues. Germline CDR1 and CDR2: LGHNA and YNFKEQ. V was pared by 0 bases and J by 2 bases, with 14 bases between. The CDR3 here is CASSQDSWDTTYEQYF. CDR3 DNA sequence: TGTGCCAGCAGCCAAGATTCGTGGGACACAACCTACGAGCAGTACTTC.

Comment on this clone: Distinct nucleotide sequences in the sample also encode this CDR3. The V gene is TRBV29-1, the J gene TRBJ2-7; D remains ambiguous. The CDR3 extends over 11 amino acids. Trimming took off 5 bases at V and 2 bases at J, with 7 bases between the two ends. Germline CDR1 and CDR2: SQVTM and ANQGSEA. DNA of the CDR3: TGCAGCGTTCGTGGAACCTACGAGCAGTACTTC. Amino acid sequence: CSVRGTYEQYF.

The chain uses TRBV4-2 and TRBJ1-1, with 12 bases that match TRBD1. Germline trimming cut 3 bases from V and 7 bases from J; bases unmatched to any gene: 6. This CDR3 spans 15 amino acids. Looked up from germline, CDR1 is LGHNA and CDR2 is YNFKEQ. CDR3 DNA sequence: TGTGCCAGCAGCCAGGGGACAGGGGGCCTTTTTGAAGCTTTCTTT. Amino acid sequence: CASSQGTGGLFEAFF.

The chain recombines TRBV18 with TRBJ1-1; 9 bases agree with TRBD1. The V segment lost 2 bases and the J segment 1 base; nucleotides outside the gene matches: 5. This CDR3 comprises 16 residues. Per germline, CDR1 KGHSH and CDR2 LQKENI. This CDR3 is CASSPSMGQGNTEAFF. As DNA, the CDR3 is TGTGCCAGCTCACCAAGCATGGGACAGGGGAACACTGAAGCTTTCTTT. Full variable domain (remainder filled in from reference TRBV18 and TRBJ1-1): NAGVMQNPRHLVRRRGQEARLRCSPMKGHSHVYWYRQLPEEGLKFMVYLQKENIIDESGMPKERFSAEFPKEGPSILRIQQVVRGDSAAYFCASSPSMGQGNTEAFFGQGTRLTVV.

The chain joins TRBV5-5 to TRBJ1-2; no definite D call. Per germline, CDR1 SGHKS and CDR2 YYEKEE (reference sequence). This CDR3 is built from 14 residues. Trimming cost V 3 bases and J 4 bases, with 13 bases left between them. The CDR3 DNA is TGTGCCAGCAGCTGGGCAGGCGACCCCTATGGCTACACCTTC. It encodes CASSWAGDPYGYTF.

The gene calls are TRBV2 and TRBJ2-7; no definite D call. The V and J ends lost 3 bases and 2 bases respectively, with 2 bases between them. The germline gives CDR1 SNHLY, CDR2 FYNNEI. This CDR3 has 11 residues. The CDR3 protein is CASSDPYEQYF. For the CDR3, the DNA is TGTGCCAGCAGTGACCCCTACGAGCAGTACTTC.

J is TRBJ1-1 and V is TRBV30; no clear D gene. The germline V gene encodes CDR1 GTSNPN and CDR2 SVGIG (reference sequence). CDR3 length equals 13 residues. V dropped 2 bases and J dropped 1 base, with 8 bases sitting between them. CDR3 residues: CAWSIGRNTEAFF. The CDR3 coding sequence is TGTGCCTGGAGTATTGGACGGAACACTGAAGCTTTCTTT.

The chain uses TRBV7-9 and TRBJ1-5; no firm D call. The CDR3 is 15 residues long. Germline assignment: CDR1 SEHNR and CDR2 FQNEAQ (reference sequence). V was pared by 1 base and J by 1 base, with 8 bases between. The CDR3 region has the DNA TGTGCCAGCAGCTTAGGGGCGGTGAGCAATCAGCCCCAGCATTTT. It is translated as CASSLGAVSNQPQHF.

The V call is TRBV19, the J call TRBJ1-5; D remains unclear. V lost 3 bases, J lost 0 bases, and 12 bases lay in between. Germline values: CDR1 LNHDA, CDR2 SQIVND (reference sequence). This CDR3 is built from 16 residues. CDR3 sequence: CASSIGRAYSNQPQHF. CDR3 coding DNA: TGTGCCAGTAGTATCGGGAGGGCATATAGCAATCAGCCCCAGCATTTT.

This clone was recorded only once. The rearrangement links TRBV27 to TRBJ2-7; TRBD1 is a possible D gene (5 bases). V was pared by 2 bases and J by 0 bases, with 11 bases between. Germline CDR1 and CDR2: MNHEY and SMNVEV (reference sequence). The length of the CDR3 is 15 residues. As DNA, the CDR3 is TGTGCCAGCAGTTTAAAGGGGCTTGTCTCCTACGAGCAGTACTTC. Protein sequence: CASSLKGLVSYEQYF.

This chain joins TRBV6-1 and TRBJ1-2, with TRBD1 as a possible D gene (6 bases). Trimming shortened V by 2 bases and J by 7 bases, and 11 bases separated the two germline ends. The CDR3 is 13 residues long. Germline CDR1 and CDR2: MNHNS and SASEGT. The chain's CDR3 is CASSETDRGGYTF. The DNA for the CDR3 is TGTGCCAGCAGTGAAACGGACAGAGGTGGCTACACCTTC.

The rearrangement joins TRBV27 to TRBJ2-7; D is possibly TRBD1 (6 bases). Germline CDR1 and CDR2: MNHEY and SMNVEV (reference sequence). CDR3 length: 17 residues. V lost 5 bases, J lost 0 bases, and 20 bases lay in between. CDR3 sequence (DNA): TGTGCCAGCAGTCCACACTCAACAGGGTACACCTCCTACGAGCAGTACTTC. This gives the protein CASSPHSTGYTSYEQYF.

Here the CDR3 reads CASMSGSPLNTGELFF. The CDR3 DNA sequence: TGTGCCAGCATGAGCGGGAGTCCCCTAAACACCGGGGAGCTGTTTTTT. The chain couples TRBV28 to TRBJ2-2; 8 nucleotides align to TRBD2. CDR1 is MDHEN and CDR2 is SYDVKM in the germline V gene. The junction had 9 bases not matched to a gene; V was cut back by 7 bases and J by 2 bases. The CDR3 totals 16 residues.

This chain joins TRBV29-1 and TRBJ2-1; D unclear. Trimming removed 2 bases at V and 4 bases at J, with 18 bases between. Germline values: CDR1 SQVTM, CDR2 ANQGSEA. The CDR3 length is 16 residues. The CDR3 DNA sequence: TGCAGCGTTGAAAGAGCGACGGATCCCGTATACAATGAGCAGTTCTTC. Translated, it gives CSVERATDPVYNEQFF.